This T cell receptor beta chain derives from a study of T cell responses to AZD1222 COVID-19 vaccine. Turning to the study itself: Combined were second doses at about 4 or about 12 weeks. Study findings and constraints: Repertoire samples came only from after the peak T cell response.

Measured with immunoSEQ multiplex PCR; TCRdb has only the in-frame clones, and not every one. Of some 74,000 clones detected, 80% appear once; the ten largest clones hold roughly a fifth. Looked up from germline, CDR1 is ENHRY and CDR2 is SYGVKD. The CDR3 covers 13 residues. About this clone itself: What it binds is not known. The junction departs from the called germline gene at one end, perhaps through a read error.

The receptor was derived from an adult in good health. Material: peripheral blood, obtained on day 0 of AZD1222 vaccination. This chain joins TRBV10-3 and TRBJ1-1, with 7 bases fitting TRBD1. In DNA form, the CDR3 reads TGTGCCATGAGTGCCACAGGGGACACTGAAGCTTTCTTT. This translates into CAMSATGDTEAFF.